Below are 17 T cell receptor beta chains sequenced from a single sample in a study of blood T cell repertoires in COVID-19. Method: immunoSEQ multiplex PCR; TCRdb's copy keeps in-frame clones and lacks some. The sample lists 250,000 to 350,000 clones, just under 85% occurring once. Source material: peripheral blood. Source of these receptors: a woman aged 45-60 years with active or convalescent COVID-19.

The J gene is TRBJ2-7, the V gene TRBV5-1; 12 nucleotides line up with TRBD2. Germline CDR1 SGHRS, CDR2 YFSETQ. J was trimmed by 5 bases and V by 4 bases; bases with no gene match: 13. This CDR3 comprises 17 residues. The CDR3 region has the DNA TGCGCCAGCAGCCGAGGGCCTAGCGGGAGGGCACTGCACGAGCAGTACTTC. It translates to CASSRGPSGRALHEQYF.

CDR3 protein: CASSESGDWETQYF. In DNA, the CDR3 is TGCGCCAGCAGTGAGTCCGGCGACTGGGAGACCCAGTACTTC. The chain is built from TRBV10-1 and TRBJ2-5, with unresolved D. The V end was cut by 0 bases, the J end by 5 bases, with 10 bases between. Germline V CDR1 and CDR2: WNHNN, SYGVQD (reference sequence). The CDR3 is made up of 14 amino acids.

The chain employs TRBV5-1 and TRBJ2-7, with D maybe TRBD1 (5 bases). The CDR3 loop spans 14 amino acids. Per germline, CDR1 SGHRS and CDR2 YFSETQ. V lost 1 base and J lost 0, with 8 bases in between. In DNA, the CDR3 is TGCGCCAGCAGCTTGTCCAGGGACTCCTACGAGCAGTACTTC. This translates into CASSLSRDSYEQYF. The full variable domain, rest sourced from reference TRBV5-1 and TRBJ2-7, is KAGVTQTPRYLIKTRGQQVTLSCSPISGHRSVSWYQQTPGQGLQFLFEYFSETQRNKGNFPGRFSGRQFSNSRSEMNVSTLELGDSALYLCASSLSRDSYEQYFGPGTRLTVT.

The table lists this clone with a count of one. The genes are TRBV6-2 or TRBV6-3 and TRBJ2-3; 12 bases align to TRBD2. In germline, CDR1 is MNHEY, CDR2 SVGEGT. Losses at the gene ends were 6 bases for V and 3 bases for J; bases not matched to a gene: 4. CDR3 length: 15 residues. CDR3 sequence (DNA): TGTGCCAGCAGCTCACTAGCGGGGGGAACAGATACGCAGTATTTT. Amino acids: CASSSLAGGTDTQYF.

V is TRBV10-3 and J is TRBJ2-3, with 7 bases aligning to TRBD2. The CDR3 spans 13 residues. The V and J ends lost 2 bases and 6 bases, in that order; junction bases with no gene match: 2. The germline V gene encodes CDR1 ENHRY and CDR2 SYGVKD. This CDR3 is CAISESGKDTQYF. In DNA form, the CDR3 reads TGTGCCATCAGTGAGAGCGGGAAGGATACGCAGTATTTT.

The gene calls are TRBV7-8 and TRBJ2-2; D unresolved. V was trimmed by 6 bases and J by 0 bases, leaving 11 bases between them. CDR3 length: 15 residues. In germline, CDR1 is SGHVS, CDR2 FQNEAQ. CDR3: CASSRSPPNTGELFF. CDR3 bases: TGTGCCAGCAGTCGGAGTCCCCCGAACACCGGGGAGCTGTTTTTT. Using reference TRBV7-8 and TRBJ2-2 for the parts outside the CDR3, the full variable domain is GAGVSQSPRYKVAKRGQDVALRCDPISGHVSLFWYQQALGQGPEFLTYFQNEAQLDKSGLPSDRFFAERPEGSVSTLKIQRTQQEDSAVYLCASSRSPPNTGELFFGEGSRLTVL.

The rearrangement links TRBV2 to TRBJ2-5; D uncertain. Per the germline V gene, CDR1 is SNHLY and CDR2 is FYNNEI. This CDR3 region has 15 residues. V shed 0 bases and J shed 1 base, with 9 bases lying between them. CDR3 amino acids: CASSEARSVQETQYF. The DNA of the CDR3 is TGTGCCAGCAGTGAAGCGAGGAGCGTCCAAGAGACCCAGTACTTC.

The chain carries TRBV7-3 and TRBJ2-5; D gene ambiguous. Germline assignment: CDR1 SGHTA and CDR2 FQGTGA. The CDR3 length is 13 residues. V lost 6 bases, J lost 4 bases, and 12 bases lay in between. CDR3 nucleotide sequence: TGTGCCAGCAGTTACGGCGGTACAGAGACCCAGTACTTC. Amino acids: CASSYGGTETQYF.

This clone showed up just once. For the CDR3, the DNA is TGTGCCAGTAGTATAGGGAAGGGGTTGGAGACCCAGTACTTC. Its protein is CASSIGKGLETQYF. The chain links TRBV19 to TRBJ2-5, with a weak D call TRBD1 (5 bases). V dropped 1 base and J dropped 5 bases, with 11 bases sitting between them. CDR1 is LNHDA, CDR2 SQIVND, per germline (reference sequence). CDR3 length: 14 amino acids.

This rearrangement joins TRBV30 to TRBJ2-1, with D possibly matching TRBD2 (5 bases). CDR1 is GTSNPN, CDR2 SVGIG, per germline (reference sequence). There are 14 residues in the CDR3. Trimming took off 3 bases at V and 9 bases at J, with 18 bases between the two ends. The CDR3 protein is CAWSRGSVGLEQFF. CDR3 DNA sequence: TGTGCCTGGAGCCGAGGGAGCGTCGGGCTTGAGCAGTTCTTC.

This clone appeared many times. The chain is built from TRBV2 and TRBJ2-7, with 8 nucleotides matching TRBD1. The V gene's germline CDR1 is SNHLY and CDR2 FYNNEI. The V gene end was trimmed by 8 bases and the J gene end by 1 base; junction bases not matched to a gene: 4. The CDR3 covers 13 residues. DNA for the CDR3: TGTGCCAGCCTTCGGACAGGGTCCTACGAGCAGTACTTC. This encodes CASLRTGSYEQYF. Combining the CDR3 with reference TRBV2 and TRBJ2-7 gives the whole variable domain EPEVTQTPSHQVTQMGQEVILRCVPISNHLYFYWYRQILGQKVEFLVSFYNNEISEKSEIFDDQFSVERPDGSNFTLKIRSTKLEDSAMYFCASLRTGSYEQYFGPGTRLTVT.

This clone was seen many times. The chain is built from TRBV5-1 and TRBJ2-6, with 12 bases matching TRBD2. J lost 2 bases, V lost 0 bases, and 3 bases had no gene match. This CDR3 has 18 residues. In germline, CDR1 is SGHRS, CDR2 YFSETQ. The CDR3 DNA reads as TGCGCCAGCAGCTTGGTACTAGCGGGAGGTGCTGGGGCCAACGTCCTGACTTTC. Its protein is CASSLVLAGGAGANVLTF.

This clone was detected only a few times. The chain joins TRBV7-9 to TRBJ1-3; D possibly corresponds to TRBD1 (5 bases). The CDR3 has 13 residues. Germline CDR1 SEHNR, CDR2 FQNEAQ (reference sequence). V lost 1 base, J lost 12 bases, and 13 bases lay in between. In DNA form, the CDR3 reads TGTGCCAGCAGCTTAGGTAGCGGGACCGACATATATTTT. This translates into CASSLGSGTDIYF.

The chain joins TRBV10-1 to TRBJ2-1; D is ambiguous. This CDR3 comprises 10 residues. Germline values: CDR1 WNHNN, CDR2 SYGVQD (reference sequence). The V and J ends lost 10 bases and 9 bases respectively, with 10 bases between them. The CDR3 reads CATLKSEQFF. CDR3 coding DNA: TGCGCCACCCTTAAGAGTGAGCAGTTCTTC.

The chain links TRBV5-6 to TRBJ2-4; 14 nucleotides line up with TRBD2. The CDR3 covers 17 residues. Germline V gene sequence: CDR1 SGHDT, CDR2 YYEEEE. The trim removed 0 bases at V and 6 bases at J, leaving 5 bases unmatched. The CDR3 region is CASSLAGLAGVRNIQYF. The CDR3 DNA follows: TGTGCCAGCAGCTTGGCGGGACTAGCGGGAGTTCGAAACATTCAGTACTTC.

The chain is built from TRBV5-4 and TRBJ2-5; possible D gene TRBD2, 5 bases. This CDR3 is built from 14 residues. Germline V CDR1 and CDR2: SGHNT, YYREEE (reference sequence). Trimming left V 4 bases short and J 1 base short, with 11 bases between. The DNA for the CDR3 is TGTGCCAGCAGCGTCCCGGGAACCCAAGAGACCCAGTACTTC. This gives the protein CASSVPGTQETQYF.

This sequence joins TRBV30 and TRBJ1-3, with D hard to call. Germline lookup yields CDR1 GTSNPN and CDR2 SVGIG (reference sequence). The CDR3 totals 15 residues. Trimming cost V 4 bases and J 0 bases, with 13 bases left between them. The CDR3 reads CAWTYGGFSGNTIYF. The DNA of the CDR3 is TGTGCCTGGACCTACGGAGGGTTCTCTGGAAACACCATATATTTT. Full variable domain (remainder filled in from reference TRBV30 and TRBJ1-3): SQTIHQWPATLVQPVGSPLSLECTVEGTSNPNLYWYRQAAGRGLQLLFYSVGIGQISSEVPQNLSASRPQDRQFILSSKKLLLSDSGFYLCAWTYGGFSGNTIYFGEGSWLTVV.